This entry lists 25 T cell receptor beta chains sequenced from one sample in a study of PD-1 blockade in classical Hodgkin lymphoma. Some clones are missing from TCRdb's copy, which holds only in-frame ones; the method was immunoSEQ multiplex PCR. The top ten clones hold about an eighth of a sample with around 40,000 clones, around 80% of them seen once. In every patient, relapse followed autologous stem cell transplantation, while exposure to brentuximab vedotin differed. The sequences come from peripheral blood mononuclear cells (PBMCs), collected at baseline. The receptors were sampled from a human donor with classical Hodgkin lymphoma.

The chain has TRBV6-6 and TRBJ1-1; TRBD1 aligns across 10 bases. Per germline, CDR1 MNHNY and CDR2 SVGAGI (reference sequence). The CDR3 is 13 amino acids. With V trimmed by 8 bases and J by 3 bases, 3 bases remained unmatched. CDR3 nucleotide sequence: TGTGCCAGCCAGACAGGGGGCGACACTGAAGCTTTCTTT. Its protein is CASQTGGDTEAFF.

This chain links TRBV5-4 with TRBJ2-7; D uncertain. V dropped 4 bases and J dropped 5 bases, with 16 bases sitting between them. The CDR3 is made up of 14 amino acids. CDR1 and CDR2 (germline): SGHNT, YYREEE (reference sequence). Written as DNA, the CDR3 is TGTGCCAGCAGCCCGGTTTGGGGAAGCCACGAGCAGTACTTC. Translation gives CASSPVWGSHEQYF.

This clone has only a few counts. Written as DNA, the CDR3 is TGCGCCAGCAGCCAAGATCTGAGGTCCTTCGGGGCAGATACGCAGTATTTT. It yields the protein CASSQDLRSFGADTQYF. This rearrangement joins TRBV4-3 to TRBJ2-3, with D perhaps matching TRBD2 (5 bases). CDR1 is LGHNA and CDR2 is YSLEER in the germline V gene. This CDR3 is 17 amino acids long. V was trimmed by 0 bases and J by 4 bases, leaving 17 bases between them.

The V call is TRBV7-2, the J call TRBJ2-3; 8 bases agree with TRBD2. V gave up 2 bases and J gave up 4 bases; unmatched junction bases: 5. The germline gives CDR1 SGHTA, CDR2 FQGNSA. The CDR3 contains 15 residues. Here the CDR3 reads CASSLNGGAADTQYF. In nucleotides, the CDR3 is TGTGCCAGCAGCTTAAACGGGGGGGCCGCAGATACGCAGTATTTT.

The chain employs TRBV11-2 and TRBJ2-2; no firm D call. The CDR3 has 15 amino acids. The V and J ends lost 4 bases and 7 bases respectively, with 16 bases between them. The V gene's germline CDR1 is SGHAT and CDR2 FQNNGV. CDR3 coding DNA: TGTGCCAGCAGCTCAAGCCCCAATGTAGGCGGGGAGCTGTTTTTT. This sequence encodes CASSSSPNVGGELFF.

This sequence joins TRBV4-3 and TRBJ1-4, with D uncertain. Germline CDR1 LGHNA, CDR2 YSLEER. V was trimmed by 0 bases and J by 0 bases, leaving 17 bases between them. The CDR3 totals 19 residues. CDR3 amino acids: CASSQEARGWEATNEKLFF. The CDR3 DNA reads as TGCGCCAGCAGCCAAGAGGCACGAGGGTGGGAGGCAACTAATGAAAAACTGTTTTTT.

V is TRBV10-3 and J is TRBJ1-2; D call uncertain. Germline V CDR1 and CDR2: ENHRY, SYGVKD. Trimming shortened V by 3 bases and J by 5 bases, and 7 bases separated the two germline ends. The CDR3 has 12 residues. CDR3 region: CAISDPIYGYTF. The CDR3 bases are TGTGCCATCAGTGACCCTATTTATGGCTACACCTTC.

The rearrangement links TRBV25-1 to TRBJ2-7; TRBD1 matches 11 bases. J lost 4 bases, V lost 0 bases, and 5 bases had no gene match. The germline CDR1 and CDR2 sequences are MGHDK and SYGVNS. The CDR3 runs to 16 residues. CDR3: CASSEYGQGARYEQYF. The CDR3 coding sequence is TGTGCCAGCAGTGAATATGGACAGGGGGCGCGGTACGAGCAGTACTTC.

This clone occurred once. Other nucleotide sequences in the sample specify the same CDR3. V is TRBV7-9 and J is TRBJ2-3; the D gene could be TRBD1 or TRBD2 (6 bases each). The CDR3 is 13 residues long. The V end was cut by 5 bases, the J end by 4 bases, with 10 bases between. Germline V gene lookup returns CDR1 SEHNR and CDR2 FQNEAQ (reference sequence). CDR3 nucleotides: TGTGCCAGCAGCAGCCGGGGGCCAGATACGCAGTATTTT. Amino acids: CASSSRGPDTQYF.

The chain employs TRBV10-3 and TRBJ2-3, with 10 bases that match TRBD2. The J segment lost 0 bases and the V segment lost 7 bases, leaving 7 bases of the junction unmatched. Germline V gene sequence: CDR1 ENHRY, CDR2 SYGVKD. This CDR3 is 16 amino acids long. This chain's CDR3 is CAIKPSGGYSTDTQYF. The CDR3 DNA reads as TGTGCCATCAAGCCTAGCGGGGGATATAGCACAGATACGCAGTATTTT.

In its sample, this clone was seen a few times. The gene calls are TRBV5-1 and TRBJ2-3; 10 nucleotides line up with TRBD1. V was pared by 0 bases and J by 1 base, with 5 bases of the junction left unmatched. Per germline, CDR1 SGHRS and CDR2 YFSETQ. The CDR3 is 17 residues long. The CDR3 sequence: CASSLVGTGDRTDTQYF. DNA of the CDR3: TGCGCCAGCAGCTTGGTTGGGACAGGGGACCGCACAGATACGCAGTATTTT.

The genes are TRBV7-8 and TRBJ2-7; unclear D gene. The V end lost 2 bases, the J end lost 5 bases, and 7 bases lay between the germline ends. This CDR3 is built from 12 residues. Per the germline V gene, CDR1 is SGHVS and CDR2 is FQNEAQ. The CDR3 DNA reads TGTGCCAGCAGCTTAAAAGTCCACGAGCAGTACTTC. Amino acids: CASSLKVHEQYF.

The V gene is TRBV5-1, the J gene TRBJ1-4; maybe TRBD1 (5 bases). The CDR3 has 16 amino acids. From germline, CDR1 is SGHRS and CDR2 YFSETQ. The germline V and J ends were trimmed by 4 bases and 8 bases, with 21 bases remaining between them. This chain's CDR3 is CASSAGPSPNREKLFF. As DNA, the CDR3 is TGCGCCAGCAGCGCGGGACCCAGCCCGAACAGGGAAAAACTGTTTTTT.

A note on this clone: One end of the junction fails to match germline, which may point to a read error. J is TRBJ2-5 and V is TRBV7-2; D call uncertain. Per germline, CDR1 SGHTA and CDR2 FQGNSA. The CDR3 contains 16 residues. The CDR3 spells CASSLEGRIRREAQYF. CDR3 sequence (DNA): TGTGCCAGCAGCTTAGAAGGGCGGATCCGAAGAGAGGCCCAGTACTTC.

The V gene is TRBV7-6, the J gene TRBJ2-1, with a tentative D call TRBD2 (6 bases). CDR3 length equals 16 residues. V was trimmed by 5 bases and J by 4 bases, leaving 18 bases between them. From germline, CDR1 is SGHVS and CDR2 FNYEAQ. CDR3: CASSPIGGSGYNEQFF. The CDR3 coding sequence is TGTGCCAGCAGCCCAATTGGAGGGAGTGGGTACAATGAGCAGTTCTTC.

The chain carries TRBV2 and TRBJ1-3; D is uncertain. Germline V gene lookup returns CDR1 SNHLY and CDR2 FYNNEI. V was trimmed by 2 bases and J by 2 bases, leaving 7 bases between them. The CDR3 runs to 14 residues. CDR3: CASSESATGNTIYF. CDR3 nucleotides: TGTGCCAGCAGTGAATCGGCAACTGGAAACACCATATATTTT. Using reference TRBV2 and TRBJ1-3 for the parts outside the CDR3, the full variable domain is EPEVTQTPSHQVTQMGQEVILRCVPISNHLYFYWYRQILGQKVEFLVSFYNNEISEKSEIFDDQFSVERPDGSNFTLKIRSTKLEDSAMYFCASSESATGNTIYFGEGSWLTVV.

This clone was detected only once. CDR3 DNA sequence: TGTGCCAGCAGCGAGACCGGACAGGGGGTTTACAATGAGCAGTTCTTC. Its translation is CASSETGQGVYNEQFF. This chain links TRBV9 with TRBJ2-1, with 10 bases that match TRBD1. The germline V gene has CDR1 SGDLS and CDR2 YYNGEE. This CDR3 contains 16 residues. Trimming took 3 bases from V and 4 from J; bases not matched to a gene: 7.

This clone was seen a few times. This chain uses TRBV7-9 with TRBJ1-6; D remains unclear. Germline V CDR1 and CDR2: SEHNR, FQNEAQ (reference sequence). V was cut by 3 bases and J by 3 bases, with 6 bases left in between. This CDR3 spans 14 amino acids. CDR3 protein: CASSFGSYNSPLHF. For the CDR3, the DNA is TGTGCCAGCAGCTTTGGCAGCTATAATTCACCCCTCCACTTT.

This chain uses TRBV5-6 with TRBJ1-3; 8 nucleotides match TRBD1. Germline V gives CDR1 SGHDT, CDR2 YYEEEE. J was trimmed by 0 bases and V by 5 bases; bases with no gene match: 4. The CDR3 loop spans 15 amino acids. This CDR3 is CASSYGTGSGNTIYF. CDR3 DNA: TGTGCCAGCAGTTACGGGACAGGCTCTGGAAACACCATATATTTT.

CDR3 sequence: CASSQDPRGSYNEQFF. In DNA, the CDR3 is TGCGCCAGCAGCCAAGATCCGCGGGGCTCCTACAATGAGCAGTTCTTC. V is TRBV4-1 and J is TRBJ2-1; a weak D match, TRBD2 (6 bases). V was cut by 0 bases and J by 0 bases, with 9 bases left in between. Per germline, CDR1 MGHRA and CDR2 YSYEKL. The CDR3 consists of 16 residues.

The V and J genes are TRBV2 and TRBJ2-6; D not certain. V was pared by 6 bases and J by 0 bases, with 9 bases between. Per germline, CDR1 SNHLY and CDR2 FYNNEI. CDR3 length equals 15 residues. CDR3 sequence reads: CASRQSISGANVLTF. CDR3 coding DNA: TGTGCCAGCAGACAGTCTATCTCTGGGGCCAACGTCCTGACTTTC. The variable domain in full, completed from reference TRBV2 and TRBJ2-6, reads EPEVTQTPSHQVTQMGQEVILRCVPISNHLYFYWYRQILGQKVEFLVSFYNNEISEKSEIFDDQFSVERPDGSNFTLKIRSTKLEDSAMYFCASRQSISGANVLTFGAGSRLTVL.

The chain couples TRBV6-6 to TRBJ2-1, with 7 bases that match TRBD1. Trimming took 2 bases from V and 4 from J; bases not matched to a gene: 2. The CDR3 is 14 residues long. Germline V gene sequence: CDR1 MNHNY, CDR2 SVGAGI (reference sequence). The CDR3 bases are TGTGCCAGCAGTTACGACAGGGCATACAATGAGCAGTTCTTC. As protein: CASSYDRAYNEQFF.

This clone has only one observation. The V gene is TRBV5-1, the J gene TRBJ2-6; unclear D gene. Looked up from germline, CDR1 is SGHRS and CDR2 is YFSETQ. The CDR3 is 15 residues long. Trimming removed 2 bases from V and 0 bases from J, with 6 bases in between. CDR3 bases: TGCGCCAGCAGCTTTCTGCACTCTGGGGCCAACGTCCTGACTTTC. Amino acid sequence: CASSFLHSGANVLTF. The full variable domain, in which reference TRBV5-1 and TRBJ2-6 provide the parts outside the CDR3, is KAGVTQTPRYLIKTRGQQVTLSCSPISGHRSVSWYQQTPGQGLQFLFEYFSETQRNKGNFPGRFSGRQFSNSRSEMNVSTLELGDSALYLCASSFLHSGANVLTFGAGSRLTVL.

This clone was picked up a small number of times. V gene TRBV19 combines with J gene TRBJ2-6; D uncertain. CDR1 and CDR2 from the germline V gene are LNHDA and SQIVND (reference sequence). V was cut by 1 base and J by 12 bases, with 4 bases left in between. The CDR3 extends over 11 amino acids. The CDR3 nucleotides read TGTGCCAGTAGTATAGTACCCGTCCTGACTTTC. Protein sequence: CASSIVPVLTF.

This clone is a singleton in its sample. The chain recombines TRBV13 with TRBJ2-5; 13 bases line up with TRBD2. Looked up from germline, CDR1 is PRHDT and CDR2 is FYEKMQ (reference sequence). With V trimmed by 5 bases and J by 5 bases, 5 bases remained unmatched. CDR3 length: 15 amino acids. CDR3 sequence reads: CASSKGLAGWETQYF. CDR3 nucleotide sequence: TGTGCCAGCAGCAAGGGACTAGCGGGGTGGGAGACCCAGTACTTC.